This T cell receptor (beta chain) was sequenced for a study of cytomegalovirus exposure and HLA in healthy donors (dated by TCRdb to the late 2010s). About the investigation overall: An earlier analysis of some 550 of the donors reported 250 to 350 Gb of sequence data and 117 million unique TCR beta sequences from 150 million to 200 million T cells. Roughly 300 gigabases of sequencing data and around 80 million unique TCR sequences made up an early release that covered nearly 650 HLA-typed donors. Among the approximately 420 genotyped donors, roughly 80% belonged to the genetic ancestry cluster associated with self-reported Caucasian donors. The study aimed to test whether cataloging public T cell receptors could reveal signatures of past pathogen exposure. The study profiled the T cell repertoires of around 700 subjects by immunosequencing and related them to cytomegalovirus serostatus. In addition to the first cohort of around 670 subjects, a separate validation cohort of 130 or so different subjects was used. To predict cytomegalovirus infection status, the study brought together high-throughput TCR immunosequencing, statistical association of individual TCRs with disease status, and machine learning. In a later analysis, previously published TCR beta repertoires from hundreds of donors were re-analyzed and high-resolution HLA genotyping was added so that TCR occurrence patterns could be studied. In the later analysis, no new phenotypic data were used to find candidate immune exposures; instead, reliance was placed on TCR beta sequences and their occurrence across donors. An earlier analysis of some 500 of the donors applied high-throughput TCR beta sequencing to assess whether each TCR beta V gene segment acted as functional or pseudogenic. Donor age, sex, ethnicity and CMV serostatus were compiled alongside the repertoire data. Genome-wide SNP genotypes for about 65% of the 666 donors were used in a later genetic analysis, which treated that subset as a discovery cohort. All discovery cohort repertoires had been generated on a single sequencing platform. Class I and class II HLA loci were covered by the typing at four-digit resolution. Typing coverage differed by locus: A, B, C, DRB1 and DQB1 were typed in roughly 629-630 donors, DQA1 in about 500, DPA1 in some 610, and DPB1 in approximately 450. Roughly five DR-DQ haplotypes were treated as single units for association and clustering because of strong linkage in the cohort. Among some 400 genotyped donors of the cohort, an average of around 250,000 unique TCR beta nucleotide sequences was sequenced per donor, of which 15% to 20% were non-productive.

The cohort was made up of under 800 healthy bone marrow donors. Cohort members were all nominally healthy when sampled, although unrecorded immune exposures were likely present. The donor was CMV seronegative and was included in the group of a few hundred seronegative cohort members. Every donor gave a peripheral blood sample, and the peripheral blood mononuclear cells from that sample were used for TCR beta sequencing. Genomic DNA extraction from the blood cell samples was performed with the Qiagen DNeasy Blood Extraction Kit. Libraries came from the immunoSEQ multiplex PCR assay. For the multiplex PCR, a mixture combining 60 forward primers for TCR Vbeta segments and 13 reverse primers for TCR Jbeta segments was used. The CDR3 region of rearranged TCR beta genes was amplified from genomic DNA by a multiplex PCR assay. The Illumina HiSeq System was used to sequence the amplified TCR beta libraries as 87-base-pair reads. The paper's data handling went like this. Across the 670 or so repertoires, a later analysis counted roughly 84 million unique TCR beta chains, 9.5 million to 13 million of which were shared by at least two donors. Raw reads were error-corrected and collapsed into unique sequences by a nearest-neighbor algorithm in which closely related sequences were merged to remove PCR and sequencing errors. CDR3 sequences were aligned to IMGT reference sequences to assign V, D and J gene segments. Each retained sequence needed at least a six-nucleotide match to both a V gene segment and a J gene segment. Rearrangements were called productive when the CDR3 lacked stop codons and stayed in frame with V and J; all others were non-productive. Following IMGT convention, CDR3 was defined as the stretch from the second conserved V-encoded cysteine to the conserved J-encoded phenylalanine. The earlier analysis of about 560 of the donors excluded any sequence lacking an unambiguous match to a single V gene segment. An earlier analysis of several hundred of the donors classified V segments as functional when productive rearrangements were above 56.7% and as segregating when the standard deviation between donors was above 5%. To diagnose cytomegalovirus status from the catalog of TCR beta chain sequences, a statistical classification framework was built. In a later analysis, V and J genes were assigned by comparing TCR nucleotide sequences against IMGT/GENE-DB human TR gene sequences. Using the TCRdist pipeline, a later analysis assigned CDR3 sequences along with most-parsimonious VDJ recombination scenarios. In a later analysis, each TCR beta chain was defined by its CDR3 amino acid sequence together with its V-gene family, and reads without a unique V-gene family were excluded. In a later analysis, some 600 highly shared, low-generation-probability nucleotide sequences were removed to address suspected cross-contamination and a sequencing artifact. For each public chain, a later analysis derived a clonal expansion index from normalized ranks of inferred template counts within each repertoire. In a later analysis, generation probabilities were computed with a VDJ recombination model fitted to out-of-frame rearrangements, and the resulting probabilities were checked against IGoR. Hypergeometric tests were used in a later analysis to score TCR-TCR, TCR-HLA and TCR-CMV co-occurrence, with a repertoire-size bias correction applied to the TCR pairs. A later analysis estimated false discovery rates by permuting HLA or CMV assignments 20 times. In a later analysis, co-occurring TCRs were grouped using DBSCAN, with TCRdist sequence similarity added in when clustering inside HLA-allele-positive subsets. Repertoires with fewer than 30,000 or more than 120,000 public chains were left out of co-occurrence clustering, as were about 5 repertoires with anomalous nucleotide sharing. In TCRdb, the immuneACCESS table is reduced to in-frame sequences with V and J assigned. These tables do not hold every clone; where another copy was compared, an unresolved V gene accounts for under half, and the others remain unexplained. That table gives V, J and clone size, and the DNA gave D and trimming. Within this sample are about 190,000 clones, with around 87% of them counted one time only. In total, the top ten clones hold 1.3% of the sample.

What the work shows at the level of the full study, not this receptor alone: According to the authors, the approach could potentially be generalized to other disease states and immunological phenotypes. Because the 87-base-pair reads could not distinguish some IMGT-functional V segments, including TRBV6-2 and TRBV6-3, those segments were excluded. In a later analysis, the rate of TCR association differed among HLA loci, with DRB1 alleles having the most associated TCRs and HLA-C alleles having the fewest. About 17 rarely observed V segments, including chromosome 9 orphons, were excluded from the earlier analysis of some 590 of the donors because counts were too low. Because HLA typing was unavailable for some donors at each locus, only the typed subset was used in association tests. A cluster of highly shared sequence variants was judged likely to represent a technical artifact of the sequencing pipeline. In an earlier analysis of 587 of the donors, most TCR beta V segments appeared in productive rearrangements about 87% or about 30% of the time, broadly matching IMGT annotations. The presence/absence analyses assumed that sequencing depth was roughly uniform across donors, and that assumption may not be true. Specific HLA alleles were associated with 15,000 to 20,000 TCR beta sequences at a false discovery rate of 0.05 in a later analysis. Most TCR sequences were seen in very few donors, while some public TCRs were found in many individuals. The only immune exposure information available for the cohort was CMV serostatus. Strong co-occurrence of HLA alleles, especially DR and DQ, made assigning TCR associations to individual alleles difficult. A later genetic analysis associated a missense DCLRE1C variant with V-gene and J-gene trimming of TCR beta chains, and an independent cohort replicated the association. In vitro tests confirmed that a few of the cytomegalovirus-associated TCR beta chains recognize cytomegalovirus antigens. According to a later analysis, parvovirus B19, influenza, CMV and Epstein-Barr virus appeared linked to several top co-occurrence clusters. In a later analysis, most CMV-associated TCR beta chains were found to appear HLA-restricted, with HLA associations seemingly driven largely by CMV exposure. The study listed approximately 160 TCR beta chains as associated with cytomegalovirus. Correlated functional status among segregating V segments might be attributable to linkage disequilibrium, but an unknown experimental factor could not be ruled out. Compared with the roughly 600-donor mean, donors in an Asian-associated ancestry cluster had fewer N-insertions in productive TCRs, according to a later genetic analysis. The classifier was reported to diagnose cytomegalovirus status with high specificity and sensitivity in both the original and validation cohorts. A further reported finding was that TCR beta sequences accurately predicted the HLA-A and HLA-B alleles for most subjects in the first cohort. In a later analysis, HLA-associated TCR beta chains were found to be more clonally expanded and to have lower generation probabilities than equally common non-associated chains. Only TCR beta chains were sequenced in this cohort, and the absence of alpha or paired-chain data limited detectable features.

CDR3 length: 14 amino acids, cysteine to phenylalanine. The kept DNA is CDR3 alone, 42 bases in frame from the first base. At the junction V is shortened by 5 bases and J by 4 bases; bases outside the gene matches: 4. Looking up the germline V gene yields CDR1 SGHTA and CDR2 FQGNSA. This clone has a handful of counts. Its antigen remains undetermined. Base qualities are not recorded, but no much larger clone differs from it by a single base. Recombination linked TRBV7-2 to TRBJ1-2, with 10 bases aligning to TRBD1. Sequencing was performed on PBMCs. The receptor was isolated from a man aged 25 to 40 in good health and CMV-seronegative. The DNA sequence is TGTGCCAGCAGCCGACAGGGGGCTTCCTATGGCTACACCTTC. It is translated as CASSRQGASYGYTF.